This T cell receptor beta chain was captured in a study of cytomegalovirus exposure and HLA in healthy donors. Study summary: Among the approximately 400 genotyped donors, 65% to 85% were placed in the Caucasian-associated ancestry cluster.

The PCR used 60 Vbeta and 13 Jbeta primers. The method was immunoSEQ multiplex PCR; TCRdb's version includes in-frame clones alone and lacks a portion of them. The sample holds 150,000 or so clones, more than 60% seen once. The V segment lost 5 bases and the J segment 5 bases; nucleotides outside the gene matches: 5. The germline V gene has CDR1 SGHNT and CDR2 YENEEA. The length of the CDR3 is 14 residues. Concerning this clone itself: Antigen specificity is unknown.

Broader study findings: According to the study, roughly 160 TCR beta chains were cytomegalovirus-associated.

The sequence was collected from a woman aged 50 to 65 in good health and CMV-seropositive. Material: PBMCs. This sequence joins TRBV11-3 and TRBJ2-1; 8 nucleotides align to TRBD2. This chain's CDR3 is CASSPQRGNNEQFF. In nucleotides, the CDR3 is TGTGCCAGCAGCCCTCAGCGGGGGAACAATGAGCAGTTCTTC.